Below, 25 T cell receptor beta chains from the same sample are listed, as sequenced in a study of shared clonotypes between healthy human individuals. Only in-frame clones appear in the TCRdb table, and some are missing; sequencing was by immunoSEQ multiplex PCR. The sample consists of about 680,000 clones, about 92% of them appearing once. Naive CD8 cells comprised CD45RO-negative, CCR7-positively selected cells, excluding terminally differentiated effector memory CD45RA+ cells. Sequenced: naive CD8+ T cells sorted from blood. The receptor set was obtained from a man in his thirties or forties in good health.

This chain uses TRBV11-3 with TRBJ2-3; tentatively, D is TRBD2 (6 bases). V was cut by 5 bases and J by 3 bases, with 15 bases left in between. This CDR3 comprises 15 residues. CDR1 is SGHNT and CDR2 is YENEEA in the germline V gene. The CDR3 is CASSTLAGTTDTQYF. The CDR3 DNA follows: TGTGCCAGCAGCACCCTCGCGGGGACTACAGATACGCAGTATTTT.

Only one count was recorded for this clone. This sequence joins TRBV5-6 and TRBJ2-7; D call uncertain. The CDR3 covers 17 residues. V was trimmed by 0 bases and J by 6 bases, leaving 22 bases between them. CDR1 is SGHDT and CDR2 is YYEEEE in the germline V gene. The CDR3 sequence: CASSLDGVLGRPGEQYF. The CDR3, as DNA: TGTGCCAGCAGCTTGGACGGCGTATTGGGAAGGCCGGGCGAGCAGTACTTC.

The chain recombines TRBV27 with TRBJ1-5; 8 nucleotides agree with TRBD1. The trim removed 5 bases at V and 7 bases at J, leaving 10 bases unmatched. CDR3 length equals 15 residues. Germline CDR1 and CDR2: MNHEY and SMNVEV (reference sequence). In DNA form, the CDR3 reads TGTGCCAGCAGTCCCTCATCAGGGGGCGGCCAGCCCCAGCATTTT. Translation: CASSPSSGGGQPQHF.

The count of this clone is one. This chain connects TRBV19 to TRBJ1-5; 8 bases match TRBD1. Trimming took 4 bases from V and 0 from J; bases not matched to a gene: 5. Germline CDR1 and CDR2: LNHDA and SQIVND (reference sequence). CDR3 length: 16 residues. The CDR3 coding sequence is TGTGCCAGTAGTACTTGGACAGGGTATAGCAATCAGCCCCAGCATTTT. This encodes CASSTWTGYSNQPQHF.

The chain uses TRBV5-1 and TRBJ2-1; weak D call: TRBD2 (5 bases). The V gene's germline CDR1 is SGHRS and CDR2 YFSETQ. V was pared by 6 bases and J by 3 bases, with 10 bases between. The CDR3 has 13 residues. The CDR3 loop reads CASKLASYNEQFF. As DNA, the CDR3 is TGCGCCAGCAAGTTAGCGAGCTACAATGAGCAGTTCTTC.

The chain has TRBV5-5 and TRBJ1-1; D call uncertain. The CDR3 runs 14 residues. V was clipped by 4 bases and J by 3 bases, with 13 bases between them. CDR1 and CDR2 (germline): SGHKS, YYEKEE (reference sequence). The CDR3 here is CASSATPKYTEAFF. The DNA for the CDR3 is TGTGCCAGCAGCGCGACACCGAAGTACACTGAAGCTTTCTTT.

The CDR3 is CASSQGGRNTEAFF. The CDR3 DNA sequence: TGCGCCAGCAGCCAAGGCGGGAGGAACACTGAAGCTTTCTTT. This sequence joins TRBV4-3 and TRBJ1-1; D unresolved. The ends were cut back, 1 base at V and 1 base at J, with 7 bases in the middle. The CDR3 length is 14 residues. Germline values: CDR1 LGHNA, CDR2 YSLEER.

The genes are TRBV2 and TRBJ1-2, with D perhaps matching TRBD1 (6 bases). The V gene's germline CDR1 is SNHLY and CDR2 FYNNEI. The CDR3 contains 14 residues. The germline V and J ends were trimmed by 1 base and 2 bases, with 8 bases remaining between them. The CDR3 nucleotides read TGTGCCAGCAGTGAAGGGGGGCAGAACTATGGCTACACCTTC. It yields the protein CASSEGGQNYGYTF.

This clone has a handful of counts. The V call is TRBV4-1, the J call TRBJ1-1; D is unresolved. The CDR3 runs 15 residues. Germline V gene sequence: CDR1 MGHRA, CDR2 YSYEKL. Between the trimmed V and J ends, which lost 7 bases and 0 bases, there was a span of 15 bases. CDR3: CASTRAAGMNTEAFF. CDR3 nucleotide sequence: TGCGCCAGCACCCGGGCCGCCGGGATGAACACTGAAGCTTTCTTT.

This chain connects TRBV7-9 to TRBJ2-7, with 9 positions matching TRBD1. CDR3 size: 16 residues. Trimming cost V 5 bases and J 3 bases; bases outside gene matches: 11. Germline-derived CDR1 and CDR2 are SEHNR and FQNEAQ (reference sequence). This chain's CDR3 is CASSPYPRDRVYEQYF. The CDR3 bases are TGTGCCAGCAGCCCCTATCCGCGGGACAGGGTCTACGAGCAGTACTTC.

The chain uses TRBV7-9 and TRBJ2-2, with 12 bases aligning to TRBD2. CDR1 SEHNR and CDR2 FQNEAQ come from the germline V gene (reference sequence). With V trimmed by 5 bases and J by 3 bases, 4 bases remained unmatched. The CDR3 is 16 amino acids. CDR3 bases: TGTGCCAGCAGCCATCTAGCGGGAGGGTACACCGGGGAGCTGTTTTTT. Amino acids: CASSHLAGGYTGELFF.

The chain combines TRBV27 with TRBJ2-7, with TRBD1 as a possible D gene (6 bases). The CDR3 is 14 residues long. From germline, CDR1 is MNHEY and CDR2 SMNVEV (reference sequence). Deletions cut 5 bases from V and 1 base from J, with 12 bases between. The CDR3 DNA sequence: TGTGCCAGCAGTCTACACGACAGGTCCTACGAGCAGTACTTC. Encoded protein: CASSLHDRSYEQYF.

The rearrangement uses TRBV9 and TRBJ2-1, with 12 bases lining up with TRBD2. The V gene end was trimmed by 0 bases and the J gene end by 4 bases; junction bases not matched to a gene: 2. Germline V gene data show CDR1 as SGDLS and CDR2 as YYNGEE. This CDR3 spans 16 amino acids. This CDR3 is CASSVGTSGKYNEQFF. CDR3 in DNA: TGTGCCAGCAGCGTAGGGACTAGCGGGAAGTACAATGAGCAGTTCTTC. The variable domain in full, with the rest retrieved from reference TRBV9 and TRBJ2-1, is DSGVTQTPKHLITATGQRVTLRCSPRSGDLSVYWYQQSLDQGLQFLIQYYNGEERAKGNILERFSAQQFPDLHSELNLSSLELGDSALYFCASSVGTSGKYNEQFFGPGTRLTVL.

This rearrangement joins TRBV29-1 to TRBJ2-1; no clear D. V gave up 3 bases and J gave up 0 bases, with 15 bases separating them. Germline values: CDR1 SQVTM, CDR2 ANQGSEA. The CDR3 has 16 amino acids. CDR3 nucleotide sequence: TGCAGCGTTGAGGCGGTGCTCCTGAACTCCTACAATGAGCAGTTCTTC. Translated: CSVEAVLLNSYNEQFF.

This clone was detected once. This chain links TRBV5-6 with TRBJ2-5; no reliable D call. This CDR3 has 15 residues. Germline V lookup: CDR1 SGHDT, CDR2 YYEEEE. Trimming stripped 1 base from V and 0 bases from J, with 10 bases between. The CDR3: CASSLYIGDQETQYF. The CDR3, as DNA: TGTGCCAGCAGCTTGTATATAGGCGACCAAGAGACCCAGTACTTC.

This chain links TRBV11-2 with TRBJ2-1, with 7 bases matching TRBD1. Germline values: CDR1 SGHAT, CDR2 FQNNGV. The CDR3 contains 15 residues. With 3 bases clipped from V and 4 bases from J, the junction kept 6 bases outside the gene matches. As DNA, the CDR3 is TGTGCCAGCAGCTTTGGGACAGTTGGGTACAATGAGCAGTTCTTC. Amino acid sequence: CASSFGTVGYNEQFF. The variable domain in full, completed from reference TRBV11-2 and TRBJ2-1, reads EAGVAQSPRYKIIEKRQSVAFWCNPISGHATLYWYQQILGQGPKLLIQFQNNGVVDDSQLPKDRFSAERLKGVDSTLKIQPAKLEDSAVYLCASSFGTVGYNEQFFGPGTRLTVL.

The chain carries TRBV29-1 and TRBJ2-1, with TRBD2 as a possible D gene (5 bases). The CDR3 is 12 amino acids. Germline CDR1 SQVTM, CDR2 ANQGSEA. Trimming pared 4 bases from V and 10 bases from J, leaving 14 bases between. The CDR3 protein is CSVAMDGGEQFF. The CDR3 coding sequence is TGCAGCGTTGCCATGGACGGAGGAGAGCAGTTCTTC.

The CDR3 loop reads CAISESGGRAYEQYF. CDR3 sequence (DNA): TGTGCCATCAGTGAGTCTGGAGGGAGGGCCTACGAGCAGTACTTC. V and J are TRBV10-3 and TRBJ2-7; the match to TRBD2 covers 7 bases. The germline V gene has CDR1 ENHRY and CDR2 SYGVKD. J gave up 2 bases and V 0 bases, and 4 bases lay outside the gene matches. The CDR3 extends over 15 amino acids.

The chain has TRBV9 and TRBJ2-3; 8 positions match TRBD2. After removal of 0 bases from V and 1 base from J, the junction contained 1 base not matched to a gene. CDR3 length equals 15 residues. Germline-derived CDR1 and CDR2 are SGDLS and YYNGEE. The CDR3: CASSVVREGTDTQYF. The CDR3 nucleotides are TGTGCCAGCAGCGTAGTGCGGGAGGGCACAGATACGCAGTATTTT.

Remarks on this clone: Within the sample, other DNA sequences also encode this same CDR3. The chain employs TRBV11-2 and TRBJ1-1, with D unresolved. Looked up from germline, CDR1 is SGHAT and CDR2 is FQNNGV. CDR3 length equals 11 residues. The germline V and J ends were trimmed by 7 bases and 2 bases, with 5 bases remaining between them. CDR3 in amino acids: CASTLNTEAFF. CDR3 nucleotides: TGTGCCAGCACCCTTAACACTGAAGCTTTCTTT.

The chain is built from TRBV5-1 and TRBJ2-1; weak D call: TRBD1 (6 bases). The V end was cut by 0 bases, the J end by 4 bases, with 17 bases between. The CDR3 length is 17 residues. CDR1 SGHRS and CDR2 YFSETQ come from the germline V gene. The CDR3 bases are TGCGCCAGCAGCTTGGGTCTCGGACAGTTTACTTACAATGAGCAGTTCTTC. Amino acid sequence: CASSLGLGQFTYNEQFF.

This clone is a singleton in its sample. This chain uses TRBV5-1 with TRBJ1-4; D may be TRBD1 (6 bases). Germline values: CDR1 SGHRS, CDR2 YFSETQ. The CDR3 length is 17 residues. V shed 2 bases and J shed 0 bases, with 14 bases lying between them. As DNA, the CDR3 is TGCGCCAGCAGCTTCTCTTTGGACAGCCCAACTAATGAAAAACTGTTTTTT. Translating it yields CASSFSLDSPTNEKLFF.

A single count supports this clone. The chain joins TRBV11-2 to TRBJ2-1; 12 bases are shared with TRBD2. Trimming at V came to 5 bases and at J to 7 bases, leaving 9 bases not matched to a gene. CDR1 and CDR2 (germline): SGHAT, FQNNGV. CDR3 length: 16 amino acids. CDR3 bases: TGTGCCAGCAGCGCAACGACTAGCGGGAGTGTTAATGAGCAGTTCTTC. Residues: CASSATTSGSVNEQFF.

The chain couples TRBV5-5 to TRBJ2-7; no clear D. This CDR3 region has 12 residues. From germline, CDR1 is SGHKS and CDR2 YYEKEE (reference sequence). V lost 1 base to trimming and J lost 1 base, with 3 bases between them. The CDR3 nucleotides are TGTGCCAGCAGCTTGATTTCCTACGAGCAGTACTTC. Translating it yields CASSLISYEQYF. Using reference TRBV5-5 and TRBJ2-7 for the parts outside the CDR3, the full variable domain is DAGVTQSPTHLIKTRGQQVTLRCSPISGHKSVSWYQQVLGQGPQFIFQYYEKEERGRGNFPDRFSARQFPNYSSELNVNALLLGDSALYLCASSLISYEQYFGPGTRLTVT.

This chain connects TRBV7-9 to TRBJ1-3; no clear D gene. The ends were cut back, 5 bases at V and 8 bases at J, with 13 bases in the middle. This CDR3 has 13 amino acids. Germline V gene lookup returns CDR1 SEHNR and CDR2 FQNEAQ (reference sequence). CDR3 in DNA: TGTGCCAGCAGCATCAGCCCGATGGACACCATATATTTT. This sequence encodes CASSISPMDTIYF. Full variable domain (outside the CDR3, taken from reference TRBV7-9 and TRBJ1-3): DTGVSQNPRHKITKRGQNVTFRCDPISEHNRLYWYRQTLGQGPEFLTYFQNEAQLEKSRLLSDRFSAERPKGSFSTLEIQRTEQGDSAMYLCASSISPMDTIYFGEGSWLTVV.